These T cell receptor beta chains were read from a single sample in a study of post-analysis software for immune sequencing data. TCRdb re-called the PCR reads with MiXCR, one entry per CDR3 protein. The sample yields around 710,000 distinct CDR3 sequences, just over 45% seen once. Sequencing used blood. All receptors come from a girl aged 5-17 years with multiple sclerosis. Both conserved end residues are part of each CDR3. The D gene is left open where the match is weak.

TRBD2,TRBJ2-7,TRBV2,CASSIAGDSYEQYF
NA,TRBJ2-3,TRBV12-3/TRBV12-4,CASSFGGIGADTQYF
NA,TRBJ1-2,TRBV28,CASRLGVLYGYTF
TRBD2,TRBJ2-7,TRBV3-1,CASSQGTSGGGGSYEQYF
NA,TRBJ2-5,TRBV7-2,CASSSPPGHARSQYF
NA,TRBJ2-7,TRBV5-6,CASSFFDSIYEQYF
NA,TRBJ2-1,TRBV7-8,CASSLVGSTLNEQFF
NA,TRBJ1-5,TRBV28,CASSLWTQNNQPQHF
TRBD2,NA,TRBV6-2/TRBV6-3,CASSFTSGSRRYEQYF
TRBD2,TRBJ2-5,TRBV9,CASSSGSGNAGVTQYF
TRBD2,TRBJ2-1,TRBV20-1,CSATSGGPAHEQFF
NA,TRBJ2-3,TRBV5-1,CASSASYRDIDTQYF
NA,TRBJ2-7,TRBV6-5,CASSYGRIYEQYF
NA,TRBJ1-2,TRBV20-1,CSATGFGYTF
NA,TRBJ2-1,TRBV24-1,CATSAARNEQFF
TRBD2,NA,TRBV2,CASSDNERGPETQYF
TRBD2,TRBJ2-1,TRBV3-1,CASSPIPGLAGGPGSYNEQFF
TRBD1,TRBJ1-2,TRBV12-3/TRBV12-4,CASSLAGGQGRDYGYTF
NA,TRBJ1-6,TRBV6-6,CASSHPGEHNSPLHF
NA,TRBJ2-7,TRBV6-2/TRBV6-3,CASSYEPYEQYF
TRBD2,TRBJ2-1,TRBV29-1,CSVDLAGGSDEQFF
TRBD1,TRBJ1-1,TRBV11-2,CASSLDLGQGGGAAFF
NA,TRBJ2-1,TRBV20-1,CSALDTAYLPYEQFF
TRBD2,TRBJ2-7,TRBV7-2,CASSLVTSGSGYEQYF
TRBD2,TRBJ2-1,TRBV4-1,CASSQITIAGGDYNEQFF
NA,TRBJ1-4,TRBV12-3/TRBV12-4,CASSSRGVHEKLFF
NA,TRBJ2-5,TRBV10-2,CASSEQGPETQYF